The TCR beta chain described here comes from a study of cytomegalovirus exposure and HLA in healthy donors. Study results and limitations: The authors later found most CMV-associated TCR beta chains appeared HLA-restricted. Reportedly, TCR beta sequences accurately predicted HLA-A and HLA-B alleles in most subjects.

The PCR employed 60 Vbeta primers together with 13 Jbeta primers. The protocol was immunoSEQ multiplex PCR, while the TCRdb copy is restricted to in-frame clones and leaves out a portion. Of about 160,000 clones listed, approximately 90% are singletons. The germline V gene encodes CDR1 LNHDA and CDR2 SQIVND (reference sequence). This CDR3 contains 13 residues. J gave up 2 bases and V 6 bases, and 3 bases lay outside the gene matches. A note on this clone: Its antigen is not identified.

The chain is built from TRBV19 and TRBJ2-7, with TRBD1 identical over 8 bases. The receptor's source is a woman in her thirties in good health and CMV-seronegative. The source material was PBMCs. The CDR3 region is CASSEDRAYEQYF. The CDR3 DNA follows: TGTGCCAGTAGCGAGGACAGGGCCTACGAGCAGTACTTC.